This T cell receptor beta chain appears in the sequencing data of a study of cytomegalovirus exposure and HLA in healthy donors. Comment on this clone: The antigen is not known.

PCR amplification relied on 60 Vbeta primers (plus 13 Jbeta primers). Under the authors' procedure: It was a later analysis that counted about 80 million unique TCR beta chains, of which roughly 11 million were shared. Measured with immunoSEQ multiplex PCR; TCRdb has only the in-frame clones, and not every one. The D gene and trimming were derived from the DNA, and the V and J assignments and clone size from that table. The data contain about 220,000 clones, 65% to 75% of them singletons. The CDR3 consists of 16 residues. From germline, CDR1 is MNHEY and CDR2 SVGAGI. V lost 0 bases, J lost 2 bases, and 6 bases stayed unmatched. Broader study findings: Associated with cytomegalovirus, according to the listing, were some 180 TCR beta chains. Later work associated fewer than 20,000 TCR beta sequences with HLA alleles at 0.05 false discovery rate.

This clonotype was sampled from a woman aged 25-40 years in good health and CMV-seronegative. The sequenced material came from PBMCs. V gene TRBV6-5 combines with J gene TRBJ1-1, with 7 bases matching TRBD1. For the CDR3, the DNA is TGTGCCAGCAGTTACTCGATGGGACAGCCAAACACTGAAGCTTTCTTT. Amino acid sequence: CASSYSMGQPNTEAFF.